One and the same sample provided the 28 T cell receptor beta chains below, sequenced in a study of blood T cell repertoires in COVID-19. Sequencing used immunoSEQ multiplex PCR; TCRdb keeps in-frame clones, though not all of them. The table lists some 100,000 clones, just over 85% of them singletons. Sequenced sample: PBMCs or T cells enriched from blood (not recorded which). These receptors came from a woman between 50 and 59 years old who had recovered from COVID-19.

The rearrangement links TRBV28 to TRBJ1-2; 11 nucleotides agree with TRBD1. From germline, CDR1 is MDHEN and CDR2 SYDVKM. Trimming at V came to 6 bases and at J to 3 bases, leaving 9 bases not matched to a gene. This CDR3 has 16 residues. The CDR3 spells CASSSFGTGGHYGYTF. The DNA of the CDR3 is TGTGCCAGCAGCTCCTTTGGGACAGGGGGACACTATGGCTACACCTTC.

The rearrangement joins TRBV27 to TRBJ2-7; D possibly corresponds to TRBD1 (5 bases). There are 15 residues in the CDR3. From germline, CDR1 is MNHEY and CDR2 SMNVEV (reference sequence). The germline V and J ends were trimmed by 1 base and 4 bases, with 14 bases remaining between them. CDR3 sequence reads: CASSLWVQGQYEQYF. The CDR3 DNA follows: TGTGCCAGCAGTTTATGGGTCCAGGGTCAGTACGAGCAGTACTTC.

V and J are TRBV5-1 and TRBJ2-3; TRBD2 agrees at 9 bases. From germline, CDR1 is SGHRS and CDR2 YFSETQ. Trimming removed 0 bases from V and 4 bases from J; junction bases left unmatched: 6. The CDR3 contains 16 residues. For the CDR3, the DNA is TGCGCCAGCAGCTTGGCGCTAGCGGGGTTATCAGATACGCAGTATTTT. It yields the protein CASSLALAGLSDTQYF.

CDR3 nucleotides: TGTGCCAGCAGCTCACCTCGGACAGGGGGCTCAGAGACCCAGTACTTC. It specifies CASSSPRTGGSETQYF. The chain recombines TRBV5-4 with TRBJ2-5, with TRBD1 matching 11 bases. The CDR3 has 16 residues. Trimming removed 3 bases from V and 4 bases from J; junction bases left unmatched: 8. Germline-derived CDR1 and CDR2 are SGHNT and YYREEE (reference sequence).

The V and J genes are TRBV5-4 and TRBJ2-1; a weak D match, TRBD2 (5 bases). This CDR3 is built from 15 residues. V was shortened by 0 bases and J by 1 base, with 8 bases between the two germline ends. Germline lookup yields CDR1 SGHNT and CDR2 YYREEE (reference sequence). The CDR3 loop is CASSLEEGSYNEQFF. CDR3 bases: TGTGCCAGCAGCTTGGAAGAGGGTTCCTACAATGAGCAGTTCTTC. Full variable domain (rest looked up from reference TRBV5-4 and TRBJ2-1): ETGVTQSPTHLIKTRGQQVTLRCSSQSGHNTVSWYQQALGQGPQFIFQYYREEENGRGNFPPRFSGLQFPNYSSELNVNALELDDSALYLCASSLEEGSYNEQFFGPGTRLTVL.

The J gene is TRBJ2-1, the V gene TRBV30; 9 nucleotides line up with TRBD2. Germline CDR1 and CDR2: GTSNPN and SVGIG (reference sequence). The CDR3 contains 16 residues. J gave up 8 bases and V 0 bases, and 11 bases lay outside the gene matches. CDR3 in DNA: TGTGCCTGGAGTGTACCGGGACTAGCTCGCGGGGATGAGCAGTTCTTC. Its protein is CAWSVPGLARGDEQFF.

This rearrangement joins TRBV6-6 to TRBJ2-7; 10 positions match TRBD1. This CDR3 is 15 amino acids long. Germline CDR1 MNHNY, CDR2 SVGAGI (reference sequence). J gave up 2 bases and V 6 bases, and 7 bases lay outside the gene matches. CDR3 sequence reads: CASREGQGRTYEQYF. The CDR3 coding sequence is TGTGCCAGCAGGGAGGGACAGGGGAGAACCTACGAGCAGTACTTC.

The CDR3: CASSSGEGAFF. CDR3 coding DNA: TGTGCCAGCAGCTCTGGGGAGGGGGCTTTCTTT. V is TRBV7-9 and J is TRBJ1-1; a weak D match, TRBD1 (5 bases). This CDR3 spans 11 amino acids. Trimming took off 4 bases at V and 11 bases at J, with 11 bases between the two ends. Germline-derived CDR1 and CDR2 are SEHNR and FQNEAQ (reference sequence).

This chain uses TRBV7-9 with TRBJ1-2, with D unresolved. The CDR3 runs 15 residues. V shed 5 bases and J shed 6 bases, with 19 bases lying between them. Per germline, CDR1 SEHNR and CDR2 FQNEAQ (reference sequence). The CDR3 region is CASSLAGLIRDGYTF. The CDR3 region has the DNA TGTGCCAGCAGCCTCGCCGGGTTAATCCGTGATGGCTACACCTTC. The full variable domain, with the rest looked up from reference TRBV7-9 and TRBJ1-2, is DTGVSQNPRHKITKRGQNVTFRCDPISEHNRLYWYRQTLGQGPEFLTYFQNEAQLEKSRLLSDRFSAERPKGSFSTLEIQRTEQGDSAMYLCASSLAGLIRDGYTFGSGTRLTVV.

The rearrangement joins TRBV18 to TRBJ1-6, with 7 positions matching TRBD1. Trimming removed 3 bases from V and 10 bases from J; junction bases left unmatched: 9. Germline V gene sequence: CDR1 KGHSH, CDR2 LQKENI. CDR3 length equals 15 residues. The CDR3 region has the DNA TGTGCCAGCTCACCTAGCGACAGGGTAGAATCACCCCTCCACTTT. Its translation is CASSPSDRVESPLHF.

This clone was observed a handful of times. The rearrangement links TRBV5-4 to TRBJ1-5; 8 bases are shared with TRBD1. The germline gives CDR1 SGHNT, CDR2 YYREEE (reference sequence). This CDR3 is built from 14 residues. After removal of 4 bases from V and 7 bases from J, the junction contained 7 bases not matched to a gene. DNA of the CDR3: TGTGCCAGCAGCACAGGACAGGGCGGACAGCCCCAGCATTTT. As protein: CASSTGQGGQPQHF. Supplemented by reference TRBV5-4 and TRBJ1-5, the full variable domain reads ETGVTQSPTHLIKTRGQQVTLRCSSQSGHNTVSWYQQALGQGPQFIFQYYREEENGRGNFPPRFSGLQFPNYSSELNVNALELDDSALYLCASSTGQGGQPQHFGDGTRLSIL.

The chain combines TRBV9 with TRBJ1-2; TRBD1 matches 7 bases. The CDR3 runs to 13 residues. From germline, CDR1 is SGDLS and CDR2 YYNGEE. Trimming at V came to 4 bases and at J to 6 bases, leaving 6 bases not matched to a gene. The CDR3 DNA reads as TGTGCCAGCAGCACCCGGGACAGCCATGGCTACACCTTC. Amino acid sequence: CASSTRDSHGYTF.

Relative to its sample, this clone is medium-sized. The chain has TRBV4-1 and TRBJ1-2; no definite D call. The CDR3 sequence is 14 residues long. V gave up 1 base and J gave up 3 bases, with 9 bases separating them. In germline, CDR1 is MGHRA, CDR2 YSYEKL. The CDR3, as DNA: TGCGCCAGCAGCCAAGGGCACGGAGACTATGGCTACACCTTC. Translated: CASSQGHGDYGYTF.

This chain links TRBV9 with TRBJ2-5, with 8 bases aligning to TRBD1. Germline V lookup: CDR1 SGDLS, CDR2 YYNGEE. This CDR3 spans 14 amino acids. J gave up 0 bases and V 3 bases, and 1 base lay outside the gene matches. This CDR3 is CASSATGDQETQYF. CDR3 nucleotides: TGTGCCAGCAGCGCGACAGGGGACCAAGAGACCCAGTACTTC.

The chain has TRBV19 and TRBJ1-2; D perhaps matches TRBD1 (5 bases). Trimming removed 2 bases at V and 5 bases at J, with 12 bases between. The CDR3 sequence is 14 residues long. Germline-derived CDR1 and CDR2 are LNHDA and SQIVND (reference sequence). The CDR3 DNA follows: TGTGCCAGTAGTATACAGGGTGGAACGTATGGCTACACCTTC. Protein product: CASSIQGGTYGYTF. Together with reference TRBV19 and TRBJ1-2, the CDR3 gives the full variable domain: DGGITQSPKYLFRKEGQNVTLSCEQNLNHDAMYWYRQDPGQGLRLIYYSQIVNDFQKGDIAEGYSVSREKKESFPLTVTSAQKNPTAFYLCASSIQGGTYGYTFGSGTRLTVV.

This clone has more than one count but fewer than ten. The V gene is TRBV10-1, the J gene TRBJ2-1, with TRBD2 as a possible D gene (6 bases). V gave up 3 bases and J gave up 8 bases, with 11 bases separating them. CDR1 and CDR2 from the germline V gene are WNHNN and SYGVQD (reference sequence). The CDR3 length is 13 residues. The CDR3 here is CASSERSGDEQFF. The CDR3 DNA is TGCGCCAGCAGTGAACGATCGGGGGATGAGCAGTTCTTC.

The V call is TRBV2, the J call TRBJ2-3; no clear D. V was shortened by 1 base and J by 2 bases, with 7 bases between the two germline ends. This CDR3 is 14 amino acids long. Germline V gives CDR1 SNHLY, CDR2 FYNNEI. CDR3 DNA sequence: TGTGCCAGCAGTGAAGACAGTCACACAGATACGCAGTATTTT. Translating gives CASSEDSHTDTQYF. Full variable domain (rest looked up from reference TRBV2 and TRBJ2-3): EPEVTQTPSHQVTQMGQEVILRCVPISNHLYFYWYRQILGQKVEFLVSFYNNEISEKSEIFDDQFSVERPDGSNFTLKIRSTKLEDSAMYFCASSEDSHTDTQYFGPGTRLTVL.

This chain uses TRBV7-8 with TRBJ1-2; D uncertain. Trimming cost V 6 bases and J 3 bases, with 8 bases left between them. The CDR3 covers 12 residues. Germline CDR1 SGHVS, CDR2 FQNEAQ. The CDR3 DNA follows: TGTGCCAGCAGTACTACGGACTATGGCTACACCTTC. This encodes CASSTTDYGYTF.

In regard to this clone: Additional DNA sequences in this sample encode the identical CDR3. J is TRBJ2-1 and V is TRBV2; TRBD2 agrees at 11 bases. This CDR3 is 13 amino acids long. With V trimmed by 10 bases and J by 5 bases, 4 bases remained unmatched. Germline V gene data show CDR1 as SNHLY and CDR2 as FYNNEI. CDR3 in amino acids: CATRLAGNNEQFF. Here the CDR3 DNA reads TGTGCCACAAGACTAGCGGGAAACAATGAGCAGTTCTTC.

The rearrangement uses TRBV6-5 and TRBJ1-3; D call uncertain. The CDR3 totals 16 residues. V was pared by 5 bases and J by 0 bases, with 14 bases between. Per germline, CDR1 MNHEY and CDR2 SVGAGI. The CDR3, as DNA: TGTGCCAGCAGTCACTACAGAGACAACTCTGGAAACACCATATATTTT. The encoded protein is CASSHYRDNSGNTIYF.

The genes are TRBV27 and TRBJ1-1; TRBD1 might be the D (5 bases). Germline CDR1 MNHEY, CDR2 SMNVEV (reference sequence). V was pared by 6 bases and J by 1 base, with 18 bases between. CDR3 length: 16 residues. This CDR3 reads CASSLSLTGRNTEAFF. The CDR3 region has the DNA TGTGCCAGCAGCCTTTCGCTCACAGGAAGGAACACTGAAGCTTTCTTT.

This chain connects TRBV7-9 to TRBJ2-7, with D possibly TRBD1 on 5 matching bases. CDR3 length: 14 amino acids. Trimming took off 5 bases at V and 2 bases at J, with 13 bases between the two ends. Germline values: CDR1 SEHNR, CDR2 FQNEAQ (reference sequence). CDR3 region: CASSMTVTPYEQYF. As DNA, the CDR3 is TGTGCCAGCAGCATGACAGTTACACCCTACGAGCAGTACTTC.

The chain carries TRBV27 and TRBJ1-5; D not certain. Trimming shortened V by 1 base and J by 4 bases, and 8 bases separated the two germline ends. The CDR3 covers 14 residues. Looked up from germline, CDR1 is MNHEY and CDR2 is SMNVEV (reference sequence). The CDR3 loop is CASSLFPGNQPQHF. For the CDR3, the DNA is TGTGCCAGCAGTTTATTCCCAGGAAATCAGCCCCAGCATTTT.

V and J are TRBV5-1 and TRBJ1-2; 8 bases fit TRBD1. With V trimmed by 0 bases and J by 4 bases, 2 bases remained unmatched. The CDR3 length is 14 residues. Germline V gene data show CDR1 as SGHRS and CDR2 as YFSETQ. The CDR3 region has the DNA TGCGCCAGCAGCTTGGGGGACAGGCTCTATGGCTACACCTTC. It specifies CASSLGDRLYGYTF.

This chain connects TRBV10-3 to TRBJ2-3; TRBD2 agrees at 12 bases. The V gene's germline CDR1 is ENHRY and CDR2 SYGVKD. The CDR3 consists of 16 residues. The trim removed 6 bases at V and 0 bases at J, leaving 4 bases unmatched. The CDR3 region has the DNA TGTGCCATCAGGCGACTAGCGGGGGAAAGCACAGATACGCAGTATTTT. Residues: CAIRRLAGESTDTQYF.

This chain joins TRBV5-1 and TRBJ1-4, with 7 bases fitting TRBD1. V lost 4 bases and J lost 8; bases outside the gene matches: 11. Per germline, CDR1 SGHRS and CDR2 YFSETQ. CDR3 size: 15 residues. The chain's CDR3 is CASSHTPGQIEKLFF. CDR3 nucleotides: TGCGCCAGCAGCCATACTCCGGGACAGATCGAAAAACTGTTTTTT. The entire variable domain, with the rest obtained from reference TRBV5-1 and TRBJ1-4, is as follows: KAGVTQTPRYLIKTRGQQVTLSCSPISGHRSVSWYQQTPGQGLQFLFEYFSETQRNKGNFPGRFSGRQFSNSRSEMNVSTLELGDSALYLCASSHTPGQIEKLFFGSGTQLSVL.

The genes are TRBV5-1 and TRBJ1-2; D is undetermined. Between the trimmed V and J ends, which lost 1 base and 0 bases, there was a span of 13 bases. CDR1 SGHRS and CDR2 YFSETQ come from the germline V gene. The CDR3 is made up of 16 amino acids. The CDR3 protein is CASSLYSMNSNYGYTF. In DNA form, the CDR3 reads TGCGCCAGCAGCTTGTACTCGATGAACTCTAACTATGGCTACACCTTC.

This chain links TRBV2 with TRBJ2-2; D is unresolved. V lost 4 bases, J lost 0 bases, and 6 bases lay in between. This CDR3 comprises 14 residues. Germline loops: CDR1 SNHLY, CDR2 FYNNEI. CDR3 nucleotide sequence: TGTGCCAGCAGTGCTCTAGCGAACACCGGGGAGCTGTTTTTT. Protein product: CASSALANTGELFF.